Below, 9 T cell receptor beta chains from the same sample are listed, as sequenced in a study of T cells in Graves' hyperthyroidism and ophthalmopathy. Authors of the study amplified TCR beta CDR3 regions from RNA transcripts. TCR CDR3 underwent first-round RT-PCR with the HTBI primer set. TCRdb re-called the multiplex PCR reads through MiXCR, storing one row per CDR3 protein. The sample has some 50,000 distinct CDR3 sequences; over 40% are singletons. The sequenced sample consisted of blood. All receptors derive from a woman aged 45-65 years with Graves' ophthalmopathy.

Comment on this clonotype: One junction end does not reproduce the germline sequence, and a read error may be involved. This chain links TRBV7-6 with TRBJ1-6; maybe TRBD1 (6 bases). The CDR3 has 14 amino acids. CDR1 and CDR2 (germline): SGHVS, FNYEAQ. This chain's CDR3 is CASSIASDRSPLHF. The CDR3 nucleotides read TGTGCCAGCAGCATAGCTTCGGACAGATCACCCCTCCACTTT.

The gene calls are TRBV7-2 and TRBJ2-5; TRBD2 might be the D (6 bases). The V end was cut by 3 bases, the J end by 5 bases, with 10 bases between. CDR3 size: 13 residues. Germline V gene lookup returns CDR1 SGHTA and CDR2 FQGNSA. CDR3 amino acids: CASSLEGSETQYF. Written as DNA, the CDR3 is TGTGCCAGCAGCTTGGAGGGTAGCGAGACCCAGTACTTC.

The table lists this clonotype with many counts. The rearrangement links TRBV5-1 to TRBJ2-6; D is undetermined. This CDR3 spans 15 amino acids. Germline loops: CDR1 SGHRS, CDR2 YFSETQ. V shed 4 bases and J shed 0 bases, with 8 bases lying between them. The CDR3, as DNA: TGCGCCAGCAGCGGGGATATCTCTGGGGCCAACGTCCTGACTTTC. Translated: CASSGDISGANVLTF.

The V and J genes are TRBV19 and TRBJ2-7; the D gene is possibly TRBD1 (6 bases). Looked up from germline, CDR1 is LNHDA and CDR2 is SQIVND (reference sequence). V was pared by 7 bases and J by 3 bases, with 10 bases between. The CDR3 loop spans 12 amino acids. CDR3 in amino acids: CASKDRDYEQYF. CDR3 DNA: TGTGCCAGTAAGGACAGAGACTACGAGCAGTACTTC.

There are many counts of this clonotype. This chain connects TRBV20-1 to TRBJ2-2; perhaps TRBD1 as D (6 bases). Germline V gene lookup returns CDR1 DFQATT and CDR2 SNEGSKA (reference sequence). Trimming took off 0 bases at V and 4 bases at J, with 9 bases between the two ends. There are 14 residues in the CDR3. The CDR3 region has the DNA TGCAGTGCTAGAGATTGGACAGCCACCGGGGAGCTGTTTTTT. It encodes CSARDWTATGELFF.

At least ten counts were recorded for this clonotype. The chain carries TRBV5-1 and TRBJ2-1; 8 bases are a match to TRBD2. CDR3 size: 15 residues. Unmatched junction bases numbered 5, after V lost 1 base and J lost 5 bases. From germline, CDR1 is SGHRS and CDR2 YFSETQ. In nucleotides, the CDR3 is TGCGCCAGCAGCTTGACTAGCGGATTTAACAATGAGCAGTTCTTC. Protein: CASSLTSGFNNEQFF.

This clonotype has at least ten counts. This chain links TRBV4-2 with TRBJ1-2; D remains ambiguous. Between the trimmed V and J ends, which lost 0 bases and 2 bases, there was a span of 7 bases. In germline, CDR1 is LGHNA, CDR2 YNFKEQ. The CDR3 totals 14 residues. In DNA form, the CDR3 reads TGTGCCAGCAGCCAAGATAGCCTCAACTATGGCTACACCTTC. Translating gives CASSQDSLNYGYTF.

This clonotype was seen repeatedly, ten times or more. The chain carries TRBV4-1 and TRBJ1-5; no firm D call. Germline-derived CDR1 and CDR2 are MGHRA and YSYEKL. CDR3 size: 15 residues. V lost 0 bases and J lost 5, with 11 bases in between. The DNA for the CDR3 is TGCGCCAGCAGCCAAGATAGGCAGGTTCATCAGCCCCAGCATTTT. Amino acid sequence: CASSQDRQVHQPQHF.

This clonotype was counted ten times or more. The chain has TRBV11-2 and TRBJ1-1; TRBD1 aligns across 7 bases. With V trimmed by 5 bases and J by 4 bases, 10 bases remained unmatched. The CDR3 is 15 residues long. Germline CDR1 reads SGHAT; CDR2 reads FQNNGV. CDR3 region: CASSPRQGGFTEAFF. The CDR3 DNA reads TGTGCCAGCAGCCCCAGACAGGGTGGCTTCACTGAAGCTTTCTTT. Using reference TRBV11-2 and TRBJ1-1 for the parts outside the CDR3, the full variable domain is EAGVAQSPRYKIIEKRQSVAFWCNPISGHATLYWYQQILGQGPKLLIQFQNNGVVDDSQLPKDRFSAERLKGVDSTLKIQPAKLEDSAVYLCASSPRQGGFTEAFFGQGTRLTVV.